Listed here are 17 T cell receptor beta chains from one sample, sequenced in a study of cytomegalovirus exposure and HLA in healthy donors. Amplification used 60 Vbeta primers and 13 Jbeta primers. Sequencing used immunoSEQ multiplex PCR; TCRdb keeps in-frame clones, though not all of them. The sample includes over 150,000 clones, roughly 79% of them seen just once. Specimen: PBMCs. The receptors shown here come from a woman in her 50s in good health and CMV-seronegative.

This chain connects TRBV2 to TRBJ2-3; 10 positions match TRBD2. V lost 9 bases and J lost 4; bases outside the gene matches: 10. The CDR3 loop spans 15 amino acids. Per germline, CDR1 SNHLY and CDR2 FYNNEI. Here the CDR3 DNA reads TGTGCCAGAAAATCTAGCGGGGGCACGGCAGATACGCAGTATTTT. As protein: CARKSSGGTADTQYF.

Here the CDR3 DNA reads TGTGCCAGCAGCTTAGACACTAGCGGGGGCTACAATGAGCAGTTCTTC. Amino acids: CASSLDTSGGYNEQFF. V usage is TRBV7-2 and J usage is TRBJ2-1; 11 positions match TRBD2. CDR1 and CDR2 from the germline V gene are SGHTA and FQGNSA. V was clipped by 1 base and J by 3 bases; unmatched bases: 2. The CDR3 covers 16 residues.

The J gene is TRBJ1-1, the V gene TRBV5-3; D not certain. TRBV5-3 is given ORF status, its function remaining uncertain. The CDR3 covers 11 residues. Trimming cost V 5 bases and J 7 bases, with 9 bases left between them. CDR3 coding DNA: TGTGCCAGAAGATCAACGGGTGAAGCTTTCTTT. This gives the protein CARRSTGEAFF.

The chain has TRBV7-8 and TRBJ2-7; weak D call: TRBD2 (5 bases). The CDR3 covers 13 residues. CDR1 is SGHVS, CDR2 FQNEAQ, per germline. V lost 0 bases and J lost 7, with 10 bases in between. CDR3 DNA sequence: TGTGCCAGCAGCTTAGCGGACTCCCTAGAGCAGTACTTC. It encodes CASSLADSLEQYF.

This chain connects TRBV19 to TRBJ2-2; maybe TRBD2 (7 bases). V was trimmed by 8 bases and J by 5 bases, leaving 18 bases between them. The CDR3 contains 15 residues. Germline values: CDR1 LNHDA, CDR2 SQIVND (reference sequence). CDR3 DNA: TGTGCCAGTCGAACAGGGCGGGAGCGGACCGGGGAGCTGTTTTTT. As protein: CASRTGRERTGELFF.

V and J are TRBV2 and TRBJ2-3; 9 bases are a match to TRBD1. This CDR3 region has 16 residues. CDR1 SNHLY and CDR2 FYNNEI come from the germline V gene. Unmatched junction bases numbered 13, after V lost 6 bases and J lost 6 bases. The CDR3 loop is CASRDGRDRDRDTQYF. DNA for the CDR3: TGTGCCAGCAGGGACGGCCGGGACAGGGACCGCGATACGCAGTATTTT.

The chain employs TRBV7-2 and TRBJ1-4, with TRBD1 identical over 9 bases. Germline trimming cut 2 bases from V and 8 bases from J; bases unmatched to any gene: 9. Germline assignment: CDR1 SGHTA and CDR2 FQGNSA. This CDR3 is built from 16 residues. CDR3 in amino acids: CASSLLLGTGNEKLFF. The CDR3 DNA reads as TGTGCCAGCAGCTTATTGTTAGGGACAGGGAACGAAAAACTGTTTTTT.

This clone occurred a few times. The chain links TRBV5-4 to TRBJ2-2; the D gene is possibly TRBD1 (5 bases). V was clipped by 4 bases and J by 5 bases, with 12 bases between them. This CDR3 is built from 14 residues. Germline V lookup: CDR1 SGHNT, CDR2 YYREEE (reference sequence). The DNA for the CDR3 is TGTGCCAGCAGCGGGAAAAGACAGACCGGGGAGCTGTTTTTT. As protein: CASSGKRQTGELFF.

V usage is TRBV10-3 and J usage is TRBJ2-1, with 10 bases lining up with TRBD2. The V gene's germline CDR1 is ENHRY and CDR2 SYGVKD. J gave up 8 bases and V 3 bases, and 4 bases lay outside the gene matches. The CDR3 runs 14 residues. CDR3 in amino acids: CAISDPLAGDEQFF. The CDR3 region has the DNA TGTGCCATCAGTGACCCCCTAGCGGGAGATGAGCAGTTCTTC.

This chain links TRBV5-1 with TRBJ2-2; 7 bases align to TRBD1. Germline CDR1 SGHRS, CDR2 YFSETQ. The V gene end was trimmed by 4 bases and the J gene end by 6 bases; junction bases not matched to a gene: 12. This CDR3 has 16 residues. Written as DNA, the CDR3 is TGCGCCAGCAGCAGCCCGACAGGGATCACAGCCGGGGAGCTGTTTTTT. Its protein is CASSSPTGITAGELFF. Filled out from reference TRBV5-1 and TRBJ2-2, the complete variable domain reads KAGVTQTPRYLIKTRGQQVTLSCSPISGHRSVSWYQQTPGQGLQFLFEYFSETQRNKGNFPGRFSGRQFSNSRSEMNVSTLELGDSALYLCASSSPTGITAGELFFGEGSRLTVL.

The chain recombines TRBV7-9 with TRBJ1-4; no clear D. This CDR3 is 15 amino acids long. Trimming stripped 0 bases from V and 6 bases from J, with 11 bases between. The germline gives CDR1 SEHNR, CDR2 FQNEAQ (reference sequence). In DNA form, the CDR3 reads TGTGCCAGCAGCTTAGCGGCGGGGAACCATGAAAAACTGTTTTTT. It codes for CASSLAAGNHEKLFF.

The chain joins TRBV4-2 to TRBJ1-5, with a possible D match to TRBD1 (6 bases). Germline assignment: CDR1 LGHNA and CDR2 YNFKEQ. V lost 2 bases, J lost 0 bases, and 8 bases lay in between. This CDR3 has 15 amino acids. Here the CDR3 DNA reads TGTGCCAGCAGCCAATCAGGGGATAGCAATCAGCCCCAGCATTTT. It codes for CASSQSGDSNQPQHF.

The rearrangement links TRBV5-4 to TRBJ2-1, with TRBD2 identical over 10 bases. CDR3 length: 15 residues. The V segment lost 4 bases and the J segment 5 bases; nucleotides outside the gene matches: 6. Germline values: CDR1 SGHNT, CDR2 YYREEE (reference sequence). The DNA of the CDR3 is TGTGCCAGCAGCATTACTAGCGGGGTTAACAATGAGCAGTTCTTC. Protein product: CASSITSGVNNEQFF.

The J gene is TRBJ2-3, the V gene TRBV12-5; 9 bases align to TRBD1. V dropped 4 bases and J dropped 3; count of bases not matched to a gene: 8. Germline V gives CDR1 LGHNT, CDR2 FRNRAP. The CDR3 length is 16 residues. CDR3 amino acids: CASGSTGGGRTDTQYF. The DNA of the CDR3 is TGTGCTAGTGGTTCTACAGGGGGCGGTAGGACAGATACGCAGTATTTT. The whole variable domain, filled in from reference TRBV12-5 and TRBJ2-3, reads DARVTQTPRHKVTEMGQEVTMRCQPILGHNTVFWYRQTMMQGLELLAYFRNRAPLDDSGMPKDRFSAEMPDATLATLKIQPSEPRDSAVYFCASGSTGGGRTDTQYFGPGTRLTVL.

V and J are TRBV18 and TRBJ2-1; TRBD2 might be the D (5 bases). V dropped 5 bases and J dropped 10 bases, with 21 bases sitting between them. The germline gives CDR1 KGHSH, CDR2 LQKENI. This CDR3 has 15 residues. The CDR3 DNA follows: TGTGCCAGCTCAAAAAGCGGAACCCGGACGGCCGAGCAGTTCTTC. It yields the protein CASSKSGTRTAEQFF.

The chain couples TRBV6-5 to TRBJ1-6; no reliable D call. This CDR3 comprises 16 residues. From germline, CDR1 is MNHEY and CDR2 SVGAGI. Trimming took off 4 bases at V and 0 bases at J, with 10 bases between the two ends. The CDR3 protein is CASSSGRASYNSPLHF. The CDR3 DNA sequence: TGTGCCAGCAGTTCCGGGAGAGCCTCCTATAATTCACCCCTCCACTTT.

This clone turned up a few times. The J gene is TRBJ2-1, the V gene TRBV19, with D tentatively TRBD2 (7 bases). Germline CDR1 and CDR2: LNHDA and SQIVND (reference sequence). With 6 bases removed from V and 0 bases from J, the gap between germline ends came to 15 bases. The CDR3 is made up of 16 amino acids. Written as DNA, the CDR3 is TGTGCCAGTAGAGATTCGGGGGGCGTCTCCTACAATGAGCAGTTCTTC. It is translated as CASRDSGGVSYNEQFF.